The rows below give T cell receptor beta chains drawn from one sample of a study of cytomegalovirus exposure and HLA in healthy donors. Profiled with immunoSEQ multiplex PCR; TCRdb holds only in-frame clones, not every one. In the table there are roughly 150,000 clones, 70% to 85% of which are singletons. Sample: PBMCs. These receptors were obtained from a male donor in good health and CMV-seronegative. Each CDR3 is given with its conserved first and last residue. A D gene is named only where the DNA matches it firmly. Clone size is not always given. Where it is, it says once, few, many or a class for expanded clones.

J gene | clone size | V gene | D gene | CDR3 DNA | CDR3 protein
TRBJ2-7 | - | TRBV25-1 | - | TGTGCCAGCAGTGGCTACTACGAGCAGTACTTC | CASSGYYEQYF
TRBJ2-1 | - | TRBV10-3 | TRBD2 | TGTGCCATCAGAGTAGCGGGGGCCTACAATGAGCAGTTCTTC | CAIRVAGAYNEQFF
TRBJ2-5 | - | TRBV7-2 | - | TGTGCCAGCAGCCGCGGGACTTCTGAGACCCAGTACTTC | CASSRGTSETQYF
TRBJ2-3 | - | TRBV5-8 | - | TGTGCCAGCAGCATTGTCTGGAGGGCTGACACAGATACGCAGTATTTT | CASSIVWRADTDTQYF
TRBJ2-5 | - | TRBV9 | TRBD2 | TGTGCCAGCAGCGTTGGTAGCGGGGGCCAAGAGACCCAGTACTTC | CASSVGSGGQETQYF
TRBJ1-4 | - | TRBV7-8 | TRBD1 | TGTGCCAGCAGCTCCCGGACAGGGGGCCCGTGGGGGGATGAAAAACTGTTTTTT | CASSSRTGGPWGDEKLFF
TRBJ2-7 | - | TRBV10-3 | TRBD2 | TGTGCCATCAGTGAACTAGCGGGGGACTACGAGCAGTACTTC | CAISELAGDYEQYF
TRBJ1-4 | few | TRBV4-1 | - | TGCGCCAGCAGCCAAGGGTTCCAGGGTAATGAAAAACTGTTTTTT | CASSQGFQGNEKLFF
TRBJ1-1 | - | TRBV11-1 | - | TGTGCCAGCAGCTTAGTTCGGGGGACTGAAGCTTTCTTT | CASSLVRGTEAFF
TRBJ1-2 | - | TRBV4-3 | TRBD1 | TGCGCCAGCAGCCAAGAGGGGACAGGAGCTATCTATGGCTACACCTTC | CASSQEGTGAIYGYTF
TRBJ2-3 | - | TRBV7-2 | TRBD2 | TGTGCCAGCAGCTTAGCAGGGCTAGCGGGAGCAGATACGCAGTATTTT | CASSLAGLAGADTQYF
TRBJ1-2 | once | TRBV7-2 | - | TGTGCCAGCAGCCCAGACAGTAACTATGGCTACACCTTC | CASSPDSNYGYTF
TRBJ2-3 | - | TRBV7-6 | TRBD1 | TGTGCCAGCAGCTCGAAGCGAACAGGGGTCACAGATACGCAGTATTTT | CASSSKRTGVTDTQYF
TRBJ2-7 | - | TRBV6-1 | - | TGTGCCAGCAGTGACACAGGGAGCGAGCAGTACTTC | CASSDTGSEQYF
TRBJ2-7 | - | TRBV7-2 | - | TGTGCCAGCAGCCCACAGCGGGCCTACGAGCAGTACTTC | CASSPQRAYEQYF
TRBJ2-7 | - | TRBV4-1 | TRBD1 | TGCGCCAGCAGCCAAGGCCCGGACAGGGGCCACGAGCAGTACTTC | CASSQGPDRGHEQYF
TRBJ2-5 | once | TRBV15 | TRBD2 | TGTGCCACCAGCAGAGAGGCGGGAGGGGGGGAGACCCAGTACTTC | CATSREAGGGETQYF
TRBJ2-3 | - | TRBV18 | TRBD2 | TGTGCCAGCTCCCTTGGACTAGCGGGGGGAACTAGCACAGATACGCAGTATTTT | CASSLGLAGGTSTDTQYF
TRBJ2-5 | - | TRBV5-4 | - | TGTGCCAGCAGTTCTGGACTGCAAGAGACCCAGTACTTC | CASSSGLQETQYF
TRBJ2-1 | few | TRBV7-9 | - | TGTGCCAGCAGCTTGAGAAGGAGACTCCGACCTTACAATGAGCAGTTCTTC | CASSLRRRLRPYNEQFF
TRBJ2-5 | - | TRBV7-9 | TRBD2 | TGTGCCAGCAGCCTCCCCCCGACTCTAGCGGGTCTACAAGAGACCCAGTACTTC | CASSLPPTLAGLQETQYF
TRBJ1-2 | - | TRBV29-1 | TRBD1 | TGCAGCGGGGGTTCGGACAGGGGGGTTGGCTACACCTTC | CSGGSDRGVGYTF
TRBJ1-2 | - | TRBV2 | - | TGTGTCAGCAGTGGGGCCGACTATGGCTACACCTTC | CVSSGADYGYTF
TRBJ2-2 | - | TRBV13 | TRBD1 | TGTGCCAGCAGCTCCGCGATTAGGACAGGGAACACCGGGGAGCTGTTTTTT | CASSSAIRTGNTGELFF
TRBJ2-7 | few | TRBV27 | TRBD2 | TGTGCCAGCAGTCCATCAGCGGGAGTTCGCTCCTACGAGCAGTACTTC | CASSPSAGVRSYEQYF
TRBJ2-3 | - | TRBV5-4 | TRBD2 | TGTGCCAGCAGCTTTCTAGCGGGAGATATAGATACGCAGTATTTT | CASSFLAGDIDTQYF
TRBJ2-7 | - | TRBV4-2 | - | TGTGCCAGCAGCCAAGAACGCGACGAGCAGTACTTC | CASSQERDEQYF
TRBJ2-7 | few | TRBV13 | - | TGTGCCAGCAGCCACTCTCGCGCGGACGAGCAGTACTTC | CASSHSRADEQYF
TRBJ2-7 | - | TRBV19 | - | TGTGCCGCTCAGGACACCAACTCCTACGAGCAGTACTTC | CAAQDTNSYEQYF
TRBJ2-2 | - | TRBV9 | - | TGTGCCAGCAGCGTAGTAGGTTCGGACAGGGAGCTGTTTTTT | CASSVVGSDRELFF
TRBJ2-7 | - | TRBV28 | - | TGTGCCAGCAGACCAGTGGGGGGTTCTTACGAGCAGTACTTC | CASRPVGGSYEQYF
TRBJ1-2 | - | TRBV6-5 | TRBD1 | TGTGCCAGCAGTTACTCAACAGGGGTTGGTAACTATGGCTACACCTTC | CASSYSTGVGNYGYTF
TRBJ2-1 | - | TRBV9 | - | TGTGCCAGCAGCCCGACAGGAGATACATACAATGAGCAGTTCTTC | CASSPTGDTYNEQFF
TRBJ2-3 | - | TRBV9 | - | TGTGCCAGCAATCTAGACAGTACAGATACGCAGTATTTT | CASNLDSTDTQYF
TRBJ2-1 | - | TRBV19 | - | TGTGCCAGTAGTATTCAGGGTGCCAGGAACAATGAGCAGTTCTTC | CASSIQGARNNEQFF
TRBJ2-2 | - | TRBV9 | - | TGTGCCAGCAGCGTTACGGTCACCGGGGAGCTGTTTTTT | CASSVTVTGELFF
TRBJ1-1 | - | TRBV5-1 | - | TGCGCCAGCAGCTTACAAACAGGGATCGACACTGAAGCTTTCTTT | CASSLQTGIDTEAFF
TRBJ2-2 | few | TRBV4-3 | - | TGCGCCAGCAGCCAAGATCGGGGTATTAACACCGGGGAGCTGTTTTTT | CASSQDRGINTGELFF
TRBJ1-2 | - | TRBV4-3 | - | TGCGCCAGCAGCTCAGGGGCGGATAACTATGGCTACACCTTC | CASSSGADNYGYTF
TRBJ2-7 | - | TRBV29-1 | - | TGCAGCGTTGAAGGGGGGACTCCCTACGAGCAGTACTTC | CSVEGGTPYEQYF
TRBJ1-1 | - | TRBV29-1 | - | TGCAGCGTTGTTCTAACAGGTATGAACACTGAAGCTTTCTTT | CSVVLTGMNTEAFF
TRBJ2-1 | once | TRBV29-1 | TRBD2 | TGCAGCGTTGATCCCCGGGAGGGGGTTGAGCAGTTCTTC | CSVDPREGVEQFF
TRBJ1-3 | - | TRBV30 | - | TGTGCCTGGAGGGACCGGGACACTGGAAACACCATATATTTT | CAWRDRDTGNTIYF
TRBJ2-7 | - | TRBV6-1 | TRBD2 | TGTGCCAGCGGGAGGGAGTCCTACGAGCAGTACTTC | CASGRESYEQYF
TRBJ2-1 | - | TRBV11-2 | TRBD1 | TGTGCCAGCAGCGTAGGGACAGGGGGGCACAATGAGCAGTTCTTC | CASSVGTGGHNEQFF
TRBJ1-1 | once | TRBV5-1 | TRBD1 | TGCGCCAGCAGCTCAACAGGGGGCACCACTGAAGCTTTCTTT | CASSSTGGTTEAFF
TRBJ2-5 | - | TRBV29-1 | - | TGCAGCGTTGGACAGCTCCAAGAGACCCAGTACTTC | CSVGQLQETQYF
TRBJ1-1 | - | TRBV5-1 | - | TGCGCCAGCGCGAAAGGACAGTTAGACACTGAAGCTTTCTTT | CASAKGQLDTEAFF
TRBJ1-6 | - | TRBV13 | - | TGTGCCAGCAGCCTGAACACGGGAAGGACCTATAATTCACCCCTCCACTTT | CASSLNTGRTYNSPLHF
TRBJ1-3 | once | TRBV7-3 | - | TGTGCCAGCAGCTCTGGGGCGGCCGGAAACACCATATATTTT | CASSSGAAGNTIYF
TRBJ2-7 | - | TRBV30 | - | TGTGCCTGGGCCCGGGAACTCAACTCCTACGAGCAGTACTTC | CAWARELNSYEQYF
TRBJ2-2 | - | TRBV19 | TRBD2 | TGTGCCAGTAGCTCCGGAGCGGGGGGTTACACCGGGGAGCTGTTTTTT | CASSSGAGGYTGELFF
TRBJ2-3 | - | TRBV10-3 | TRBD1 | TGTGCCATCACCCCAGGGGGCGCCGGGGCAGATACGCAGTATTTT | CAITPGGAGADTQYF
TRBJ2-1 | once | TRBV5-1 | - | TGCGCCAGCAGAGAAGCGGGCAACAACAATGAGCAGTTCTTC | CASREAGNNNEQFF
TRBJ2-1 | - | TRBV13 | - | TGTGCCAGCAGCTACCACAACTACAATGAGCAGTTCTTC | CASSYHNYNEQFF
TRBJ2-5 | once | TRBV7-5 | - | TGTGCCAGAAGCGTCCCGACAGTTACCCGGGAGACCCAGTACTTC | CARSVPTVTRETQYF
TRBJ2-7 | - | TRBV5-8 | TRBD1 | TGTGCCAGCAGCTTCGAGGGGGCAGGGCGTTACGAGCAGTACTTC | CASSFEGAGRYEQYF
TRBJ1-1 | - | TRBV6-1 | - | TGTGCCAGCAGCGGGAGGACTGAAGCTTTCTTT | CASSGRTEAFF
TRBJ2-2 | few | TRBV11-2 | TRBD2 | TGTGCCAGCAGCCCTAGCGGGGCCGGGGAGCTGTTTTTT | CASSPSGAGELFF
TRBJ1-2 | - | TRBV25-1 | - | TGTGCCAGCAGTGCGGGGTTTGGCTACACCTTC | CASSAGFGYTF